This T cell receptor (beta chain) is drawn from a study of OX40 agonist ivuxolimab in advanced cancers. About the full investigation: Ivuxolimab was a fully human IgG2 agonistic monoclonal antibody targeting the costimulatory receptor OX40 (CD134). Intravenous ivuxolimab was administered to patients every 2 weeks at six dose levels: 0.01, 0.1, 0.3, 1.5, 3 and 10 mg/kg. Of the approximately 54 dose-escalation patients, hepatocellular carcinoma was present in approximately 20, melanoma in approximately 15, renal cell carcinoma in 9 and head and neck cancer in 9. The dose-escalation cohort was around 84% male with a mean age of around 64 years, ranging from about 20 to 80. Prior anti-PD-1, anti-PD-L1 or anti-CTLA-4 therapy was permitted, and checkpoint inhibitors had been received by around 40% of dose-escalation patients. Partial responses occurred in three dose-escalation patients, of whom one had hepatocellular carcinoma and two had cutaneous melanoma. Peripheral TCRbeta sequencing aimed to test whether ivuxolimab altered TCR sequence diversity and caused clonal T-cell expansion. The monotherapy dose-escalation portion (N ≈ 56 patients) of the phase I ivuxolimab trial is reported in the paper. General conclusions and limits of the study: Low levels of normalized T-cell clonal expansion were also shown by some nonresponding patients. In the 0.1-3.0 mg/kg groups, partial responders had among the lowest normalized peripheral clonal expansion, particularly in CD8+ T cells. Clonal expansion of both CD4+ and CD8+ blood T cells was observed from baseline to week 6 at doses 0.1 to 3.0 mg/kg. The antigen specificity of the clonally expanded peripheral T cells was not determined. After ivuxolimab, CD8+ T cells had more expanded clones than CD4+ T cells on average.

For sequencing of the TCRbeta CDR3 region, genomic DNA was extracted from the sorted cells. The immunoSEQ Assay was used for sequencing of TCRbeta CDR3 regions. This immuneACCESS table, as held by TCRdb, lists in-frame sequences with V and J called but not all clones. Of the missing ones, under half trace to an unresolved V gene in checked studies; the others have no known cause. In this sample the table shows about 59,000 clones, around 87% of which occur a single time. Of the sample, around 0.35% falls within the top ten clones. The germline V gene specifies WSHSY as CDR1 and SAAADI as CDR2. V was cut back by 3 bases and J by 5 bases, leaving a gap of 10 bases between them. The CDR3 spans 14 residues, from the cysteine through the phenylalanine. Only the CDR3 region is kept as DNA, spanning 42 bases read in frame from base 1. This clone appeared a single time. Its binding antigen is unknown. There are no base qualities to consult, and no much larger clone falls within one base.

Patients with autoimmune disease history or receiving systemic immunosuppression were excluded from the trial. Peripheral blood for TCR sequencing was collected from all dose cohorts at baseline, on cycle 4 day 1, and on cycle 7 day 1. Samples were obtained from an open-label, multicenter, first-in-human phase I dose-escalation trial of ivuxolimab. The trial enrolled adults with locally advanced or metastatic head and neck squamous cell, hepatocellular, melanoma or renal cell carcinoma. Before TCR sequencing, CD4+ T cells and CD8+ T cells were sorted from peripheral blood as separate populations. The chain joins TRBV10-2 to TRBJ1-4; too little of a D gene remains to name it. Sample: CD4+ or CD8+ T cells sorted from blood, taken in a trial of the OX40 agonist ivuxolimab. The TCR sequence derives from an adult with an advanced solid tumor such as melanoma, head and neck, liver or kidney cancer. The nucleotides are TGCGCCAGCAGTGAAAACAGTCAGAATGAAAAACTGTTTTTT. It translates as CASSENSQNEKLFF.